This T cell receptor (beta chain) stems from a study of shared clonotypes between healthy human individuals. This clone was seen a few times. Trimming cost V 0 bases and J 0 bases, with 13 bases left between them. Germline CDR1 is SGDLS and CDR2 is YYNGEE. The CDR3 extends over 16 amino acids. Here immunoSEQ multiplex PCR was the method, and the copy in TCRdb shows in-frame clones only, minus some. The table lists more than 450,000 clones, approximately 79% of them singletons. This TCR came from a woman aged 40 to 50 in good health. Some clones in this sample may be carry-over from other donors' samples. The chain joins TRBV9 to TRBJ2-7; maybe TRBD2 (5 bases). The sample was PBMCs. The CDR3 region is CASSVGTRGSSYEQYF. CDR3 sequence (DNA): TGTGCCAGCAGCGTAGGAACTCGGGGATCCTCCTACGAGCAGTACTTC.